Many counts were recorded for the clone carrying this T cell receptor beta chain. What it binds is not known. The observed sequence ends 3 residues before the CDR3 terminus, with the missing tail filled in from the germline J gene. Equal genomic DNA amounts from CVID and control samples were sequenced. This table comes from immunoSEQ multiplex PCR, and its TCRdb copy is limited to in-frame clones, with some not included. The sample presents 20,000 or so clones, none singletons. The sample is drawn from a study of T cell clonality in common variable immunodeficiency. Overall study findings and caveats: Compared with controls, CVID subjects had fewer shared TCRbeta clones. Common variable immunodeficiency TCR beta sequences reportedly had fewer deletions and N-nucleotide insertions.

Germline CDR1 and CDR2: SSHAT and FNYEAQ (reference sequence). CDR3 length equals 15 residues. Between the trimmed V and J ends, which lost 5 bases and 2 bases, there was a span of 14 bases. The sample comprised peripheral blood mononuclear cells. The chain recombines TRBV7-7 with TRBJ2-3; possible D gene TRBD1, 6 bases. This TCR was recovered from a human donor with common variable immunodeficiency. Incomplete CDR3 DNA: TGTGCCAGCAGCCCCGGACAGTATAACACAGATACG. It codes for CASSPGQYNTDT. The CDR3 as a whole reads CASSPGQYNTDTQYF.